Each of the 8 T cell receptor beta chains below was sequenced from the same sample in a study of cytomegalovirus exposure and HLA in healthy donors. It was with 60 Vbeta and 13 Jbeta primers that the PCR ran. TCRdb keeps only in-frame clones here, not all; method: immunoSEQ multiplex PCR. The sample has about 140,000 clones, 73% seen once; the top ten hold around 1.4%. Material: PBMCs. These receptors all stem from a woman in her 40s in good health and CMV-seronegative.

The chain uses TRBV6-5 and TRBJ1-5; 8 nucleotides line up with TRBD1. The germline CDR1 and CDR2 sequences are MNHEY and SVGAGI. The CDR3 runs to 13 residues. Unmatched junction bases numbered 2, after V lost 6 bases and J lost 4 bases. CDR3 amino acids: CASRGTGNQPQHF. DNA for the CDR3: TGTGCCAGCAGGGGGACAGGTAATCAGCCCCAGCATTTT.

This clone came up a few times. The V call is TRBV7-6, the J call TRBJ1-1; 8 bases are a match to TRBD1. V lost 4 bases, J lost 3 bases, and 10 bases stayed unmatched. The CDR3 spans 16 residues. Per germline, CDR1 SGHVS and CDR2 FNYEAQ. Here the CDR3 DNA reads TGTGCCAGCAGCTCCGGTCAGGGGGCAAGGTACACTGAAGCTTTCTTT. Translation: CASSSGQGARYTEAFF.

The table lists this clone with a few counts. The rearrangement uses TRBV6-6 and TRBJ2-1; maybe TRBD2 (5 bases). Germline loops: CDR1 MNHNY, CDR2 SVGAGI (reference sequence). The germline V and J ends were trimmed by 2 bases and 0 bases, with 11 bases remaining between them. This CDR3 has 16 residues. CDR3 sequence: CASSYAGSSSYNEQFF. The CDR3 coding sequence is TGTGCCAGCAGTTACGCGGGCTCGAGCTCCTACAATGAGCAGTTCTTC.

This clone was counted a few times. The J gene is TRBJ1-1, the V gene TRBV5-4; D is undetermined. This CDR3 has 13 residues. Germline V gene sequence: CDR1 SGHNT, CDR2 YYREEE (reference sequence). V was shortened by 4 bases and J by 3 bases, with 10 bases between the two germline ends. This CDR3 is CASSEEADTEAFF. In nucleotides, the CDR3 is TGTGCCAGCAGCGAAGAAGCCGACACTGAAGCTTTCTTT.

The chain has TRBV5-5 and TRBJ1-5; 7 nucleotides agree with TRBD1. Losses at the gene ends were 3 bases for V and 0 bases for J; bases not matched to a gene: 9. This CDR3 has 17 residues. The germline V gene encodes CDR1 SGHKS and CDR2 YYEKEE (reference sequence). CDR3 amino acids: CASSSNDREYSNQPQHF. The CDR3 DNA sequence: TGTGCCAGCAGCTCAAACGACAGGGAATATAGCAATCAGCCCCAGCATTTT. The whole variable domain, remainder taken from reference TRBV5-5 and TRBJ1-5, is DAGVTQSPTHLIKTRGQQVTLRCSPISGHKSVSWYQQVLGQGPQFIFQYYEKEERGRGNFPDRFSARQFPNYSSELNVNALLLGDSALYLCASSSNDREYSNQPQHFGDGTRLSIL.

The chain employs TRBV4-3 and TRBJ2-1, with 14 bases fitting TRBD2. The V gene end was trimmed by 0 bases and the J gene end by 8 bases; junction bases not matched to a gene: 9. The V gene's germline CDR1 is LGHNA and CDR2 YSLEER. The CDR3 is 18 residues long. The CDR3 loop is CASSQDGTSGGGSHEQFF. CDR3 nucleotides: TGCGCCAGCAGCCAAGATGGGACTAGCGGGGGAGGGAGTCATGAGCAGTTCTTC.

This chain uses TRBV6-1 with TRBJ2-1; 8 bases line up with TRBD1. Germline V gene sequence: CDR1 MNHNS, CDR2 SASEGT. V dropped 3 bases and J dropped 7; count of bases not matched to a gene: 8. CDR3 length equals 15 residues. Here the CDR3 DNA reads TGTGCCAGCAGTGATTCCCAGGGGGCGTTTAATGAGCAGTTCTTC. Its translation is CASSDSQGAFNEQFF.

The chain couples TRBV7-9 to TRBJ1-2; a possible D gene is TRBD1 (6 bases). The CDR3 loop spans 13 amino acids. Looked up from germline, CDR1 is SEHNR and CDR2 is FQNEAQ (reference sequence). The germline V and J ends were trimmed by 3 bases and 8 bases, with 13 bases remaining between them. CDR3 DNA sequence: TGTGCCAGCAGCTTTAACAGGGATTTGGGCTACACCTTC. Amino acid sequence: CASSFNRDLGYTF. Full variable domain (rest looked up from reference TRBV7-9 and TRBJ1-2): DTGVSQNPRHKITKRGQNVTFRCDPISEHNRLYWYRQTLGQGPEFLTYFQNEAQLEKSRLLSDRFSAERPKGSFSTLEIQRTEQGDSAMYLCASSFNRDLGYTFGSGTRLTVV.